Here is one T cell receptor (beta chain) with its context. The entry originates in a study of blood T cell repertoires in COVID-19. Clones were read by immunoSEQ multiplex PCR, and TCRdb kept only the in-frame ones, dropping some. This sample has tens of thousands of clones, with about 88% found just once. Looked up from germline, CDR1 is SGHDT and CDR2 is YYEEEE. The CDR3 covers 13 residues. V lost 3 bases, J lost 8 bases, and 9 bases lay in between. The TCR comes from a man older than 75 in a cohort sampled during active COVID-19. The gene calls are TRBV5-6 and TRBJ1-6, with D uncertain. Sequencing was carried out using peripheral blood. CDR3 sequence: CASSSRTDSPLHF. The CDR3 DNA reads TGTGCCAGCAGCTCACGGACTGATTCACCCCTCCACTTT. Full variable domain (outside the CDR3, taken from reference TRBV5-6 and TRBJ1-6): DAGVTQSPTHLIKTRGQQVTLRCSPKSGHDTVSWYQQALGQGPQFIFQYYEEEERQRGNFPDRFSGHQFPNYSSELNVNALLLGDSALYLCASSSRTDSPLHFGNGTRLTVT.